The 32 T cell receptor beta chains given below trace back to one sample, sequenced in a study of blood T cell repertoires in COVID-19 (dated by TCRdb to the early 2020s). Receptor amplification or capture employed the immunoSEQ multiplex PCR assay. TCRdb took this table from immuneACCESS and kept in-frame rearrangements with V and J called. Such tables lack part of the clones; where checked against another copy, unresolved V genes explain under half of the gap, and the rest is unexplained. The sample table shows 380,000 or so clones, and roughly nine tenths are seen once. The ten largest account for around 1.3% of the sample. The sequenced material came from peripheral blood. The receptor set was obtained from a man aged 35 to 55 with acute or convalescent COVID-19.

The chain carries TRBV7-9 and TRBJ1-2, with D perhaps TRBD1 (6 bases). Deletions cut 4 bases from V and 2 bases from J, with 11 bases between. Germline V gene sequence: CDR1 SEHNR, CDR2 FQNEAQ (reference sequence). The CDR3 is 14 residues long. The CDR3 DNA reads as TGTGCCAGCAGCTATGGGGGCTTGAACTATGGCTACACCTTC. Amino acid sequence: CASSYGGLNYGYTF.

The chain employs TRBV7-3 and TRBJ1-6; 7 bases are shared with TRBD1. Losses at the gene ends were 5 bases for V and 7 bases for J; bases not matched to a gene: 5. The germline V gene has CDR1 SGHTA and CDR2 FQGTGA. CDR3 size: 14 residues. CDR3 residues: CASSLKGANSPLHF. DNA of the CDR3: TGTGCCAGCAGCCTTAAGGGGGCGAATTCACCCCTCCACTTT.

The CDR3 sequence: CASSLFAGLNTDTQYF. The CDR3 region has the DNA TGTGCCAGCAGCTTATTTGCGGGACTTAACACAGATACGCAGTATTTT. The genes are TRBV7-6 and TRBJ2-3; weak D call: TRBD2 (6 bases). With 2 bases removed from V and 2 bases from J, the gap between germline ends came to 14 bases. The CDR3 has 16 residues. Germline V gives CDR1 SGHVS, CDR2 FNYEAQ.

This clone showed up just a few times. V and J are TRBV19 and TRBJ2-3, with 10 bases identical to TRBD1. This CDR3 contains 14 residues. The V gene's germline CDR1 is LNHDA and CDR2 SQIVND (reference sequence). The trim removed 7 bases at V and 3 bases at J, leaving 4 bases unmatched. Here the CDR3 DNA reads TGTGCCAGTACCACGGGACAGGGGACAGATACGCAGTATTTT. This encodes CASTTGQGTDTQYF.

V gene TRBV5-4 combines with J gene TRBJ1-2, with 8 bases aligning to TRBD1. CDR3 length equals 13 residues. Germline CDR1 is SGHNT and CDR2 is YYREEE (reference sequence). V was pared by 4 bases and J by 8 bases, with 7 bases of the junction left unmatched. CDR3 residues: CASSPDRDDGYTF. CDR3 DNA: TGTGCCAGCAGCCCGGACAGGGACGACGGCTACACCTTC.

The chain couples TRBV19 to TRBJ2-4, with D unresolved. The CDR3 spans 13 residues. The germline gives CDR1 LNHDA, CDR2 SQIVND (reference sequence). The V end lost 9 bases, the J end lost 8 bases, and 17 bases lay between the germline ends. The CDR3: CASLGEEGDIQYF. In DNA form, the CDR3 reads TGTGCCAGCCTCGGTGAGGAAGGCGACATTCAGTACTTC.

CDR3 sequence (DNA): TGTGCCAGCAGCTTGACTAGACAGGAGCAGTTCTTC. It yields the protein CASSLTRQEQFF. The J gene is TRBJ2-1, the V gene TRBV11-3; TRBD2 is a possible D gene (6 bases). The germline CDR1 and CDR2 sequences are SGHNT and YENEEA. There are 12 residues in the CDR3. The V end was cut by 3 bases, the J end by 10 bases, with 10 bases between.

Comment on this clone: At one end the junction does not follow the germline gene, possibly because of a read error. The V call is TRBV5-4, the J call TRBJ1-2; possible D gene TRBD1, 6 bases. CDR3 length: 15 amino acids. Germline loops: CDR1 SGHNT, CDR2 YYREEE (reference sequence). Here the CDR3 DNA reads TGTGCCAGCAGCTTGGAGGCAGGGGCTAGGGATGGTTACACCTTC. Encoded protein: CASSLEAGARDGYTF.

This chain links TRBV7-8 with TRBJ1-1; TRBD1 agrees at 9 bases. This CDR3 has 18 amino acids. The germline V gene encodes CDR1 SGHVS and CDR2 FQNEAQ. Unmatched junction bases numbered 16, after V lost 1 base and J lost 7 bases. CDR3 amino acids: CASSLERGQGLLFSEAFF. In DNA form, the CDR3 reads TGTGCCAGCAGCTTAGAGAGGGGACAGGGTCTCTTGTTCAGTGAAGCTTTCTTT.

The chain combines TRBV7-3 with TRBJ2-1; D gene uncertain. CDR1 is SGHTA and CDR2 is FQGTGA in the germline V gene. V gave up 3 bases and J gave up 10 bases, with 10 bases separating them. The CDR3 runs to 12 residues. The CDR3 nucleotides read TGTGCCAGCAGCTTCGGTAGAGCCGAGCAGTTCTTC. It encodes CASSFGRAEQFF.

V gene TRBV5-1 combines with J gene TRBJ2-3; D ambiguous. The germline V gene has CDR1 SGHRS and CDR2 YFSETQ. This CDR3 has 14 amino acids. With 1 base removed from V and 6 bases from J, the gap between germline ends came to 12 bases. This CDR3 is CASSLLVGFDTQYF. The CDR3 nucleotides read TGCGCCAGCAGCTTGCTAGTCGGATTTGATACGCAGTATTTT. Using reference TRBV5-1 and TRBJ2-3 for the parts outside the CDR3, the full variable domain is KAGVTQTPRYLIKTRGQQVTLSCSPISGHRSVSWYQQTPGQGLQFLFEYFSETQRNKGNFPGRFSGRQFSNSRSEMNVSTLELGDSALYLCASSLLVGFDTQYFGPGTRLTVL.

The V gene is TRBV28, the J gene TRBJ1-6; 8 bases are a match to TRBD1. In germline, CDR1 is MDHEN, CDR2 SYDVKM. There are 16 residues in the CDR3. Germline trimming cut 2 bases from V and 6 bases from J; bases unmatched to any gene: 6. DNA for the CDR3: TGTGCCAGCAGTTTAGCCGACAGGGGAGGTAATTCACCCCTCCACTTT. It encodes CASSLADRGGNSPLHF. The full variable domain, its missing parts supplied by reference TRBV28 and TRBJ1-6, is DVKVTQSSRYLVKRTGEKVFLECVQDMDHENMFWYRQDPGLGLRLIYFSYDVKMKEKGDIPEGYSVSREKKERFSLILESASTNQTSMYLCASSLADRGGNSPLHFGNGTRLTVT.

The genes are TRBV7-8 and TRBJ1-6, with TRBD1 matching over 8 bases. With V trimmed by 7 bases and J by 10 bases, 15 bases remained unmatched. The CDR3 consists of 16 residues. The germline V gene encodes CDR1 SGHVS and CDR2 FQNEAQ. CDR3 nucleotides: TGTGCCAGCACCATGACCAATGACAGGGGCCAATCACCCCTCCACTTT. Encoded protein: CASTMTNDRGQSPLHF.

The table lists this clone with a count of one. V is TRBV7-6 and J is TRBJ2-7, with TRBD1 as a possible D gene (6 bases). Germline V CDR1 and CDR2: SGHVS, FNYEAQ. This CDR3 has 16 residues. Trimming removed 5 bases from V and 3 bases from J, with 20 bases in between. CDR3 bases: TGTGCCAGCAGCCCCCTGACGGGCAGGGGCTACTACGAGCAGTACTTC. It translates to CASSPLTGRGYYEQYF.

This chain connects TRBV6-5 to TRBJ2-7, with D possibly matching TRBD1 (5 bases). Trimming shortened V by 8 bases and J by 3 bases, and 11 bases separated the two germline ends. In germline, CDR1 is MNHEY, CDR2 SVGAGI. The CDR3 spans 12 residues. CDR3 DNA: TGTGCCAGCGGCTCTCAGGGCTACGAGCAGTACTTC. Its protein is CASGSQGYEQYF.

J is TRBJ1-2 and V is TRBV6-5, with 7 nucleotides matching TRBD1. The V gene's germline CDR1 is MNHEY and CDR2 SVGAGI. This CDR3 region has 14 residues. V gave up 4 bases and J gave up 7 bases; unmatched junction bases: 9. CDR3 sequence (DNA): TGTGCCAGCAGTTCCACCGGGACAGTAACTGGCTACACCTTC. Its translation is CASSSTGTVTGYTF.

CDR3 amino acids: CATALGGGRGDDGYTF. Written as DNA, the CDR3 is TGTGCCACGGCCTTGGGGGGTGGGCGCGGTGATGATGGCTACACCTTC. The V and J genes are TRBV10-3 and TRBJ1-2; D is possibly TRBD1 (5 bases). Germline-derived CDR1 and CDR2 are ENHRY and SYGVKD. This CDR3 has 16 residues. V lost 10 bases, J lost 6 bases, and 27 bases lay in between.

The J gene is TRBJ2-1, the V gene TRBV7-3; 11 bases fit TRBD2. V shed 2 bases and J 9 bases; nucleotides not matched to a gene: 6. Germline assignment: CDR1 SGHTA and CDR2 FQGTGA. This CDR3 comprises 15 residues. The CDR3 protein is CASSLGLAGFVEQFF. As DNA, the CDR3 is TGTGCCAGCAGCTTAGGACTAGCGGGCTTTGTTGAGCAGTTCTTC.

The chain carries TRBV4-1 and TRBJ1-5; the D is unclear. The CDR3 has 13 residues. V was pared by 4 bases and J by 10 bases, with 14 bases between. Per germline, CDR1 MGHRA and CDR2 YSYEKL. This chain's CDR3 is CASSLNLYSPQHF. The CDR3 bases are TGCGCCAGCAGCCTCAATCTGTACAGCCCCCAGCATTTT.

The gene calls are TRBV7-2 and TRBJ2-5, with D possibly matching TRBD1 (5 bases). Looked up from germline, CDR1 is SGHTA and CDR2 is FQGNSA. The CDR3 consists of 15 residues. Trimming removed 7 bases at V and 4 bases at J, with 19 bases between. In DNA form, the CDR3 reads TGTGCCAGCACCCATCTGGCCCCCAGGGCAGAGACCCAGTACTTC. This encodes CASTHLAPRAETQYF.

The genes are TRBV7-3 and TRBJ1-2; 7 bases match TRBD1. This CDR3 is 13 amino acids long. In germline, CDR1 is SGHTA, CDR2 FQGTGA. V dropped 2 bases and J dropped 6; count of bases not matched to a gene: 3. Here the CDR3 DNA reads TGTGCCAGCAGCTTAGACAGGGATAATGGCTACACCTTC. It is translated as CASSLDRDNGYTF. Full variable domain (outside the CDR3, taken from reference TRBV7-3 and TRBJ1-2): GAGVSQTPSNKVTEKGKYVELRCDPISGHTALYWYRQSLGQGPEFLIYFQGTGAADDSGLPNDRFFAVRPEGSVSTLKIQRTERGDSAVYLCASSLDRDNGYTFGSGTRLTVV.

This clone was seen just once. The chain couples TRBV11-2 to TRBJ1-1; 7 positions agree with TRBD1. The trim removed 3 bases at V and 3 bases at J, leaving 7 bases unmatched. Germline V gene data show CDR1 as SGHAT and CDR2 as FQNNGV. The CDR3 length is 15 residues. This CDR3 reads CASSFVDRVDTEAFF. For the CDR3, the DNA is TGTGCCAGCAGCTTTGTCGACAGGGTGGACACTGAAGCTTTCTTT.

The CDR3 loop is CASSVPTESSPYEQYF. CDR3 DNA: TGTGCCAGCAGCGTTCCTACCGAATCGTCACCCTACGAGCAGTACTTC. The chain combines TRBV7-9 with TRBJ2-7; no clear D. The length of the CDR3 is 16 residues. The germline V and J ends were trimmed by 5 bases and 2 bases, with 19 bases remaining between them. Germline V gene lookup returns CDR1 SEHNR and CDR2 FQNEAQ (reference sequence).

The gene calls are TRBV7-9 and TRBJ1-2; no firm D call. Germline lookup yields CDR1 SEHNR and CDR2 FQNEAQ (reference sequence). The CDR3 length is 16 residues. Between the trimmed V and J ends, which lost 5 bases and 0 bases, there was a span of 16 bases. The CDR3 reads CASSPRAGRPNYGYTF. In DNA, the CDR3 is TGTGCCAGCAGCCCGCGGGCCGGGAGGCCTAACTATGGCTACACCTTC. Drawing the rest from reference TRBV7-9 and TRBJ1-2, the complete variable domain is DTGVSQNPRHKITKRGQNVTFRCDPISEHNRLYWYRQTLGQGPEFLTYFQNEAQLEKSRLLSDRFSAERPKGSFSTLEIQRTEQGDSAMYLCASSPRAGRPNYGYTFGSGTRLTVV.

This chain connects TRBV18 to TRBJ1-1; TRBD1 matches at 8 bases. Germline lookup yields CDR1 KGHSH and CDR2 LQKENI. J was trimmed by 4 bases and V by 1 base; bases with no gene match: 11. This CDR3 region has 17 residues. The CDR3 coding sequence is TGTGCCAGCTCACCACTGGACACCTTCACAGGGGGCACTGAAGCTTTCTTT. Protein: CASSPLDTFTGGTEAFF.

V and J are TRBV10-2 and TRBJ2-5; 8 nucleotides align to TRBD1. The CDR3 length is 13 residues. The germline gives CDR1 WSHSY, CDR2 SAAADI. With 6 bases clipped from V and 5 bases from J, the junction kept 5 bases outside the gene matches. CDR3 coding DNA: TGCGCCAGCAGCGACAGGGGCATGGAGACCCAGTACTTC. Translating gives CASSDRGMETQYF.

CDR3 coding DNA: TGTGCCAGCAGCTTAGGAGGCGGGAGAATGAACACTGAAGCTTTCTTT. Protein product: CASSLGGGRMNTEAFF. The J gene is TRBJ1-1, the V gene TRBV7-8; D unclear. The V gene's germline CDR1 is SGHVS and CDR2 FQNEAQ. The CDR3 runs 16 residues. V lost 1 base, J lost 0 bases, and 12 bases lay in between.

The table lists this clone with a count of one. The rearrangement joins TRBV28 to TRBJ1-5, with D possibly matching TRBD1 (6 bases). V shed 5 bases and J shed 4 bases, with 12 bases lying between them. Germline V lookup: CDR1 MDHEN, CDR2 SYDVKM. The CDR3 runs 14 residues. The DNA of the CDR3 is TGTGCCAGCAGTCAACTACAGGGAAATCAGCCCCAGCATTTT. It encodes CASSQLQGNQPQHF.

The rearrangement joins TRBV9 to TRBJ1-3, with D possibly matching TRBD1 (6 bases). V was cut by 3 bases and J by 0 bases, with 10 bases left in between. The CDR3 loop spans 15 amino acids. Germline V CDR1 and CDR2: SGDLS, YYNGEE. As DNA, the CDR3 is TGTGCCAGCAGCGCAGGGGATAGCTCTGGAAACACCATATATTTT. It codes for CASSAGDSSGNTIYF.

This chain connects TRBV18 to TRBJ1-1; 9 bases fit TRBD1. The junction had 2 bases not matched to a gene; V was cut back by 2 bases and J by 1 base. CDR1 is KGHSH, CDR2 LQKENI, per germline. This CDR3 is 15 amino acids long. The CDR3 loop is CASSPGTGQNTEAFF. The DNA of the CDR3 is TGTGCCAGCTCACCAGGGACAGGGCAGAACACTGAAGCTTTCTTT.

The rearrangement links TRBV6-5 to TRBJ2-6; 8 bases fit TRBD1. The V gene's germline CDR1 is MNHEY and CDR2 SVGAGI. The CDR3 covers 15 residues. The J segment lost 2 bases and the V segment lost 6 bases, leaving 3 bases of the junction unmatched. The CDR3 protein is CASSETGAGANVLTF. CDR3 coding DNA: TGTGCCAGCAGCGAGACAGGGGCTGGGGCCAACGTCCTGACTTTC.

The genes are TRBV5-1 and TRBJ2-1; the D gene is possibly TRBD1 (5 bases). Germline V CDR1 and CDR2: SGHRS, YFSETQ. The CDR3 extends over 19 amino acids. Between the trimmed V and J ends, which lost 7 bases and 3 bases, there was a span of 29 bases. CDR3 amino acids: CASGLSPSTASLYYNEQFF. CDR3 bases: TGCGCCAGCGGTTTGTCACCTTCGACAGCGAGTCTTTACTACAATGAGCAGTTCTTC.